This TCR beta chain derives from a study of CD8 T cells in ankylosing spondylitis. There are 18 residues in the CDR3. V shed 0 bases and J shed 4 bases, with 19 bases lying between them. Germline CDR1 LNHNV, CDR2 YYDKDF (reference sequence). This clonotype has a count of ten or more. The antigen is not known. General study points: It was reported that disease-linked clones were significantly enriched in matched ankylosing spondylitis synovial fluid. Earlier authors reported some of these motif variants in reactive arthritis synovial fluid and blood. Clones linked with disease were CD8+ and fairly uncommon in the peripheral blood. Typical of ankylosing spondylitis blood, it appeared, was a TCR beta motif of fewer than 10 highly homologous variants.

MiXCR, run by TCRdb on the 5' RACE reads, gives a single entry per CDR3 protein. Of some 250,000 distinct CDR3 sequences listed, 9.5% to 12% are singletons. The receptor was isolated from a male donor with ankylosing spondylitis or in good health (not recorded which). The J gene is TRBJ2-1, the V gene TRBV15, with D unclear. The sequenced material came from blood, either unsorted or a sorted T cell fraction (not recorded which). The chain's CDR3 is CATSRDLVLGNLYNEQFF. CDR3 coding DNA: TGTGCCACCAGCAGAGATTTGGTCTTGGGGAACCTATACAATGAGCAGTTCTTC.